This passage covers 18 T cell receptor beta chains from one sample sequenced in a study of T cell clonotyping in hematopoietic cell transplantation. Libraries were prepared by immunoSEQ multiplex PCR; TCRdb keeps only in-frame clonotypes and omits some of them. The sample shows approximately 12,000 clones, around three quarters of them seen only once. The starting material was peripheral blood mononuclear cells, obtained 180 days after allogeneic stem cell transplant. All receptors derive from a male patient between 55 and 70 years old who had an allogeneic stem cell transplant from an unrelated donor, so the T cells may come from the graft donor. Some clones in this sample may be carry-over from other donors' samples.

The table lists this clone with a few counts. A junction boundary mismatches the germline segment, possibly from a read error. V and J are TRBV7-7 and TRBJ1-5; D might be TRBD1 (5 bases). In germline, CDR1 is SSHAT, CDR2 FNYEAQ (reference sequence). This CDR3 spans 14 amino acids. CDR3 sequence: CASSDDSSNQPQHF. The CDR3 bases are TGTGCTAGCAGCGATGACAGTTCCAATCAGCCCCAGCATTTT.

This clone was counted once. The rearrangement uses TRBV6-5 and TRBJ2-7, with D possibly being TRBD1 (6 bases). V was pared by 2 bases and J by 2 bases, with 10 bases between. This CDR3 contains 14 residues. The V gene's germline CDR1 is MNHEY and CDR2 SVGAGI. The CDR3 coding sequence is TGTGCCAGCAGTTACGCCAGGGGTCCCTACGAGCAGTACTTC. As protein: CASSYARGPYEQYF.

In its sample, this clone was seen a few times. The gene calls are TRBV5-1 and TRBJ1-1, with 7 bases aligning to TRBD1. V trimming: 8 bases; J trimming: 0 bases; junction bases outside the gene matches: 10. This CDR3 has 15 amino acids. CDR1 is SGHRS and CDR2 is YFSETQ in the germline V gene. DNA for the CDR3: TGCGCCAGTAGCAGGGACAGTATCATGAACACTGAAGCTTTCTTT. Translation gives CASSRDSIMNTEAFF.

CDR3 sequence: CASSLRQDNEQFF. CDR3 sequence (DNA): TGCGCCAGCAGCTTGCGACAGGACAATGAGCAGTTCTTC. This chain uses TRBV5-1 with TRBJ2-1, with a weak D call TRBD1 (6 bases). The germline V and J ends were trimmed by 1 base and 5 bases, with 7 bases remaining between them. Germline CDR1 and CDR2: SGHRS and YFSETQ. The CDR3 length is 13 residues.

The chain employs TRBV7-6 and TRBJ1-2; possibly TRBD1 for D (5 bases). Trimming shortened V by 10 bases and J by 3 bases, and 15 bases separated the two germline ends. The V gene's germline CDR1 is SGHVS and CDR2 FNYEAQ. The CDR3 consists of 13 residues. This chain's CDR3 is CAIQKGAHYGYTF. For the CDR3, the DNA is TGTGCCATACAAAAAGGGGCTCACTATGGCTACACCTTC.

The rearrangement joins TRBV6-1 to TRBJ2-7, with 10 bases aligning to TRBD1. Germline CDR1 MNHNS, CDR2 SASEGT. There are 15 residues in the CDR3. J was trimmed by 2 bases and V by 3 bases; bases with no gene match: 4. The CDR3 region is CASSESGTGAYEQYF. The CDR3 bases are TGTGCCAGCAGTGAGTCCGGGACAGGGGCCTACGAGCAGTACTTC.

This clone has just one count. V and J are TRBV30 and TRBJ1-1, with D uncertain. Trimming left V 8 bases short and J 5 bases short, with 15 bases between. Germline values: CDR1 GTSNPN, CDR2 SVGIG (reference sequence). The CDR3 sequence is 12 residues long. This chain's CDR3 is CAQEPEGTEAFF. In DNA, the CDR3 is TGTGCCCAAGAACCGGAAGGGACTGAAGCTTTCTTT.

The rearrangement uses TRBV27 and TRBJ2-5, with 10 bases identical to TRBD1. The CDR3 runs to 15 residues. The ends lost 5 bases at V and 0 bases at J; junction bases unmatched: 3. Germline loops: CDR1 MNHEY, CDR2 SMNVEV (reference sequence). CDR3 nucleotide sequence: TGTGCCAGCAGTCCCGGGACAGGGGACCAAGAGACCCAGTACTTC. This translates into CASSPGTGDQETQYF.

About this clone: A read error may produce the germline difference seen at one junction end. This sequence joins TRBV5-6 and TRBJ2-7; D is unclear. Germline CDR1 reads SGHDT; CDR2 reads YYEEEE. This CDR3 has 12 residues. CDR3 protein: CASSLSSYGQYF. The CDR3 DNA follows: TGTGCCAGCAGCTTGTCTTCCTACGGGCAGTACTTC.

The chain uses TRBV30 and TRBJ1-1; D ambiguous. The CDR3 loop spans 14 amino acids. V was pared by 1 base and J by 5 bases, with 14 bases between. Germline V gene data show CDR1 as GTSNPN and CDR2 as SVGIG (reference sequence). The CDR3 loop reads CAWSGRSDGTEAFF. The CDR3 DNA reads TGTGCCTGGAGTGGAAGGTCGGATGGGACTGAAGCTTTCTTT.

The CDR3 spells CASSLYPASSYEQYF. As DNA, the CDR3 is TGTGCCAGCAGTTTATACCCAGCGAGCTCCTACGAGCAGTACTTC. The rearrangement links TRBV27 to TRBJ2-7; D not resolved. Germline V gene data show CDR1 as MNHEY and CDR2 as SMNVEV (reference sequence). Trimming took 1 base from V and 0 from J, leaving 10 bases between them. The CDR3 spans 15 residues.

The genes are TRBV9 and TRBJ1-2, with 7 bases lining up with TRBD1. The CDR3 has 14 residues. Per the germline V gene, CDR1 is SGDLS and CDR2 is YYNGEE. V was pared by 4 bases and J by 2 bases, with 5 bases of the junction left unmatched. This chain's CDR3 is CASSHGQANYGYTF. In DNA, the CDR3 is TGTGCCAGCAGCCATGGACAGGCCAACTATGGCTACACCTTC.

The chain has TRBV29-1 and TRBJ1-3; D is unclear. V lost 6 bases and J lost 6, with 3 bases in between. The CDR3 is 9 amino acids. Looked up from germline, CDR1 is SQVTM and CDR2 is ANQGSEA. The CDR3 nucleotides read TGCAGCGTGGAAAACACCATATATTTT. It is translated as CSVENTIYF.

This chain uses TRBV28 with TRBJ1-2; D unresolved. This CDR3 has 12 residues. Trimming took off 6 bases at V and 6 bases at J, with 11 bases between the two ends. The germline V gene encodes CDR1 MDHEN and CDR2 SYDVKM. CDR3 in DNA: TGTGCCAGCAGGGGCAACTCGCATGGCTACACCTTC. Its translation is CASRGNSHGYTF.

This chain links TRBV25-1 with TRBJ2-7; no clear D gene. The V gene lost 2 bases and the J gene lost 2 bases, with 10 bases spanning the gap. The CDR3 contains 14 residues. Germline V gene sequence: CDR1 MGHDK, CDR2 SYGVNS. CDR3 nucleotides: TGTGCCAGCAGTGAAGCCCCTGCTCCCTACGAGCAGTACTTC. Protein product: CASSEAPAPYEQYF.

The CDR3 sequence is CASSSGPRGTQYF. CDR3 bases: TGTGCCAGCAGCTCCGGACCAAGAGGGACCCAGTACTTC. The chain links TRBV7-8 to TRBJ2-5; D remains ambiguous. Trimming removed 4 bases at V and 7 bases at J, with 13 bases between. CDR1 is SGHVS and CDR2 is FQNEAQ in the germline V gene. There are 13 residues in the CDR3.

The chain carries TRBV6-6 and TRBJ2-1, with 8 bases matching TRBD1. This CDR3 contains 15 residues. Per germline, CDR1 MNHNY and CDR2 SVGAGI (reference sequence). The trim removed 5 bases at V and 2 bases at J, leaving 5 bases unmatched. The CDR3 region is CASSTGGTTYNEQFF. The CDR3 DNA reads TGTGCCAGCAGTACAGGGGGGACAACCTACAATGAGCAGTTCTTC.

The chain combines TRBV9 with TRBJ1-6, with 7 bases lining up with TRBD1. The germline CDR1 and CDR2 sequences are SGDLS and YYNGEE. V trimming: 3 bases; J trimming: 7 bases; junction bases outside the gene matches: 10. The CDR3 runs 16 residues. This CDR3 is CASSGRGQVQNSPLHF. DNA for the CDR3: TGTGCCAGCAGCGGGAGGGGGCAGGTGCAAAATTCACCCCTCCACTTT.